Below, one T cell receptor beta chain is given with its context. At one end, the junction sequence differs from germline, possibly due to a read error. From the reads, TCRdb called clonotypes with MiXCR, one entry per CDR3 protein. Among nearly 450,000 distinct CDR3 sequences listed, about 33% were seen once. This CDR3 spans 14 amino acids. This sample was taken from a study of T cell repertoires in cytomegalovirus infection. This TCR derives from a human donor in good health (CMV status not recorded). Some clones in this sample may be carry-over from other donors' samples. The chain carries TRBV12-3 or TRBV12-4 and TRBJ2-5; no clear D gene. The source material was PBMCs. CDR3: CSSSPQPLDETQYF. DNA of the CDR3: TGTTCCAGCAGTCCACAACCGCTGGACGAGACCCAGTACTTC.